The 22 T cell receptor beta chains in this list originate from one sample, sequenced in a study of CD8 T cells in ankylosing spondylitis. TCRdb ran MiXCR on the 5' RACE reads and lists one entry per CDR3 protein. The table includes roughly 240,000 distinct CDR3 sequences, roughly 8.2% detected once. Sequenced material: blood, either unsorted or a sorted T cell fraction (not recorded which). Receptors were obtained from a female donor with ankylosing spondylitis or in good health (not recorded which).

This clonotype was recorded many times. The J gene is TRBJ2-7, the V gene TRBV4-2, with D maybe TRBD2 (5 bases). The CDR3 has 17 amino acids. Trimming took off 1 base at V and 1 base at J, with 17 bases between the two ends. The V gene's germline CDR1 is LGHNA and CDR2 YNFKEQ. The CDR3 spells CASSQGVVGGSSYEQYF. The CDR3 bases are TGTGCCAGCAGCCAAGGGGTGGTAGGAGGTTCGTCCTACGAGCAGTACTTC.

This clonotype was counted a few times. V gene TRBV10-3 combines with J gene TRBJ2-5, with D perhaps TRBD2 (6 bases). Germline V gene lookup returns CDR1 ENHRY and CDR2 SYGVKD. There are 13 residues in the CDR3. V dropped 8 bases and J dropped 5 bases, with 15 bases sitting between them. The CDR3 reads CAIGGEGRETQYF. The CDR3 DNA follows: TGTGCCATCGGGGGTGAAGGGAGGGAGACCCAGTACTTC.

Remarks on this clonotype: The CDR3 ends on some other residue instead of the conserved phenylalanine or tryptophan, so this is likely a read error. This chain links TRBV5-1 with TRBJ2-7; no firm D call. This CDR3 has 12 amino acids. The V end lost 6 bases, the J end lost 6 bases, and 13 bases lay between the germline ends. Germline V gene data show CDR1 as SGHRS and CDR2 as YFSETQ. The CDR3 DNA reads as TGCGCCAGCATCTCTCCGGAGTCCGAGCAGTACTCC. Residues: CASISPESEQYS.

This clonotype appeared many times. In nucleotides, the CDR3 is TGTGCCAGCAGCCCGAGCAGGTCCAATGAGCAGTTCTTC. Its protein product is CASSPSRSNEQFF. The chain employs TRBV11-2 and TRBJ2-1; no reliable D call. Deletions cut 5 bases from V and 6 bases from J, with 11 bases between. Per germline, CDR1 SGHAT and CDR2 FQNNGV. CDR3 length: 13 residues.

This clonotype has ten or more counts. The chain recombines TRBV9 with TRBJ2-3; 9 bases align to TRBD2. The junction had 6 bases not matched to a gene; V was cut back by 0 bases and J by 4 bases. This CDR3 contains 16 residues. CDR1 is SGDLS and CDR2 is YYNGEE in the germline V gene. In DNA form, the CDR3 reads TGTGCCAGCAGCGTAGATGCTAGCGGGACCGCAGATACGCAGTATTTT. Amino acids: CASSVDASGTADTQYF. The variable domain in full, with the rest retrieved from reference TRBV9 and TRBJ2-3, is DSGVTQTPKHLITATGQRVTLRCSPRSGDLSVYWYQQSLDQGLQFLIQYYNGEERAKGNILERFSAQQFPDLHSELNLSSLELGDSALYFCASSVDASGTADTQYFGPGTRLTVL.

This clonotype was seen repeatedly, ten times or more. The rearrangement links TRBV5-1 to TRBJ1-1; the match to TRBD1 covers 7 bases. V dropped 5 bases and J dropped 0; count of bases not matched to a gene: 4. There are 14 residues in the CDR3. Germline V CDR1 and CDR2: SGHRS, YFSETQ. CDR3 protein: CASRDRPMNTEAFF. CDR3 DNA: TGCGCCAGCAGGGACAGGCCCATGAACACTGAAGCTTTCTTT.

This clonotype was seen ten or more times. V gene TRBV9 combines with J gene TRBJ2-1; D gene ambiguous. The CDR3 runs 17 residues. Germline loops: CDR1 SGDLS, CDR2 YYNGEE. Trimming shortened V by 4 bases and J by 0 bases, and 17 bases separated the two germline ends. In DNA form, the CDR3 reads TGTGCCAGCAGCCCCCTTAGATCCTCCTTCTCCTACAATGAGCAGTTCTTC. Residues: CASSPLRSSFSYNEQFF.

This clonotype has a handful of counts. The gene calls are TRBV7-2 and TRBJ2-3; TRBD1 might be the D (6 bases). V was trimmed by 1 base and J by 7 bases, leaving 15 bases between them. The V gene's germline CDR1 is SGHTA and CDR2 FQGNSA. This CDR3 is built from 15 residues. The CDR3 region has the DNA TGTGCCAGCAGCTTAGGGCCCTCAGGGGTAAATACGCAGTATTTT. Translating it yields CASSLGPSGVNTQYF.

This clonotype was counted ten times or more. The CDR3 is CASSSRLAALNEQFF. The DNA of the CDR3 is TGTGCCAGCAGCTCCAGACTAGCCGCCCTCAATGAGCAGTTCTTC. V and J are TRBV5-5 and TRBJ2-1; TRBD2 aligns across 7 bases. Germline V lookup: CDR1 SGHKS, CDR2 YYEKEE (reference sequence). Losses at the gene ends were 3 bases for V and 6 bases for J; bases not matched to a gene: 9. The CDR3 is made up of 15 amino acids.

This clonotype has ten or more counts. The CDR3 nucleotides read TGTGCCAGCAGTGCCCGGACAGGGGGGAATCATGGCTACACCTTC. This encodes CASSARTGGNHGYTF. The V and J genes are TRBV2 and TRBJ1-2; 10 bases agree with TRBD1. The CDR3 spans 15 residues. Germline loops: CDR1 SNHLY, CDR2 FYNNEI. V lost 4 bases, J lost 6 bases, and 8 bases stayed unmatched.

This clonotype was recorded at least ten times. CDR3 residues: CASTAGGYSNQPQHF. Here the CDR3 DNA reads TGTGCCAGCACGGCCGGGGGCTATAGCAATCAGCCCCAGCATTTT. The rearrangement uses TRBV6-1 and TRBJ1-5, with D possibly matching TRBD1 (6 bases). V lost 7 bases and J lost 0, with 13 bases in between. Germline V gives CDR1 MNHNS, CDR2 SASEGT. The CDR3 sequence is 15 residues long.

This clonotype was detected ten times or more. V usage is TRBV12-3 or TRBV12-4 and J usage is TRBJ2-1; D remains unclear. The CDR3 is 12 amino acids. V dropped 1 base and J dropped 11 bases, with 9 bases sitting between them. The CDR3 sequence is CASSLVRDKQFF. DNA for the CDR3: TGTGCCAGCAGTTTAGTTAGGGATAAGCAGTTCTTC.

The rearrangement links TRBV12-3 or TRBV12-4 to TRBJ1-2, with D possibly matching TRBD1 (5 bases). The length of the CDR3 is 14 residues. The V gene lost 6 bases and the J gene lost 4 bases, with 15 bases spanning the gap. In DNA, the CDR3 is TGTGCCAGCAGCACGACTCGGGGCTCCTATGGCTACACCTTC. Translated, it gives CASSTTRGSYGYTF.

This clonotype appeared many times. The CDR3 DNA is TGTGCCAGCAGCTCCACAATCCAACGGACACCCACCGGGGAGCTGTTTTTT. This sequence encodes CASSSTIQRTPTGELFF. V gene TRBV7-9 combines with J gene TRBJ2-2; a possible D gene is TRBD1 (5 bases). The CDR3 has 17 amino acids. Germline V CDR1 and CDR2: SEHNR, FQNEAQ (reference sequence). Trimming removed 4 bases from V and 4 bases from J, with 19 bases in between.

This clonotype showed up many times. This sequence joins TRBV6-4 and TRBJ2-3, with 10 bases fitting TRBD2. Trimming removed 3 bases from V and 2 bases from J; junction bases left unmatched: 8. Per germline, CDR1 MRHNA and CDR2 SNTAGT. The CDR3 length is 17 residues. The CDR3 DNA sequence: TGTGCCAGCAGTGATTTTCTAGCGGGAGATACCACAGATACGCAGTATTTT. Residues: CASSDFLAGDTTDTQYF.

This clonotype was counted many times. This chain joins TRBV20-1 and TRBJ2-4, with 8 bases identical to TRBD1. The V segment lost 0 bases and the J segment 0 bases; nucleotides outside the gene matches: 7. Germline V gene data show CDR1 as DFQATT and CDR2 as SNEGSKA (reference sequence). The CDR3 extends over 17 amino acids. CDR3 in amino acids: CSARDPGQVLAKNIQYF. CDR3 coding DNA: TGCAGTGCTAGAGATCCGGGACAGGTTCTAGCCAAAAACATTCAGTACTTC.

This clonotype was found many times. The CDR3 sequence: CASSFSRTEAFF. The CDR3 DNA reads as TGTGCCAGCAGTTTCAGCAGGACTGAAGCTTTCTTT. This sequence joins TRBV12-3 or TRBV12-4 and TRBJ1-1, with unresolved D. The CDR3 is 12 amino acids. The V and J ends lost 3 bases and 5 bases respectively, with 7 bases between them.

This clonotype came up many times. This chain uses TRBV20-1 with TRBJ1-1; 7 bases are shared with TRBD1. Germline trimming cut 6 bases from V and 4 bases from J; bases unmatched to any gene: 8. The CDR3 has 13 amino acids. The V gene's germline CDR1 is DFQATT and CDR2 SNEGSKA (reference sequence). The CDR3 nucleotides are TGCAGTGCGGGGGACAGCAGGAGCACTGAAGCTTTCTTT. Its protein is CSAGDSRSTEAFF.

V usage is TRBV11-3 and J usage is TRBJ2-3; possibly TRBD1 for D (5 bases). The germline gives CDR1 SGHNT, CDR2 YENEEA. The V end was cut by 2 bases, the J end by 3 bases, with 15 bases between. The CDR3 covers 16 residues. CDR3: CASSLQTTGATDTQYF. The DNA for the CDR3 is TGTGCCAGCAGCTTACAAACCACAGGAGCTACAGATACGCAGTATTTT.

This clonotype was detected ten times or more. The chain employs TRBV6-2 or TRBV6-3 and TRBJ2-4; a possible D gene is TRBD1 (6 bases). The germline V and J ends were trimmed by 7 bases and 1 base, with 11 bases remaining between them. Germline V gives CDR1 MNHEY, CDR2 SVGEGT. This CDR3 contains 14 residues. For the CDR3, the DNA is TGTGCCAGCACTCCCGACAGGGCCAAAAACATTCAGTACTTC. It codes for CASTPDRAKNIQYF.

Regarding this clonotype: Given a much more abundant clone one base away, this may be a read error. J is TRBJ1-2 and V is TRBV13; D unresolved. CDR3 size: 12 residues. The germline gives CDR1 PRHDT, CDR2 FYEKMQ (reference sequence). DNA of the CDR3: TGTGCCAGCAGCTCTCTACTTTATGCCTACACCTTC. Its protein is CASSSLLYAYTF. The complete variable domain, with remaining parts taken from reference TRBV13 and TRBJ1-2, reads AAGVIQSPRHLIKEKRETATLKCYPIPRHDTVYWYQQGPGQDPQFLISFYEKMQSDKGSIPDRFSAQQFSDYHSELNMSSLELGDSALYFCASSSLLYAYTFGSGTRLTVV.

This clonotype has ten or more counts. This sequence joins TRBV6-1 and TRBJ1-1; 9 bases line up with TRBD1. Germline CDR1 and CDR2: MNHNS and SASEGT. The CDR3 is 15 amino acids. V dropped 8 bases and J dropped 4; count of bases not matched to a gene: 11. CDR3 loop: CASSRGTGIITEAFF. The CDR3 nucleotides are TGTGCCAGCTCCCGGGGGACAGGGATAATCACTGAAGCTTTCTTT.